This TCR beta chain stems from a study of T cell responses to AZD1222 COVID-19 vaccine. Findings and limits, study-wide: Close to half of spike-specific TCRs reportedly recognize unmutated variant regions. Only a handful of individuals given AZD1222 were seropositive at baseline. Repertoires were obtained solely post-peak T cell response.

Repertoires were generated with immunoSEQ multiplex PCR, while TCRdb's copy carries only in-frame clones and drops some. The sample includes roughly 77,000 clones, roughly 90% of them seen just once. To note about this clone: Its antigen is not identified.

Germline CDR1 reads SGHNT; CDR2 reads YYREEE (reference sequence). The V end lost 4 bases, the J end lost 1 base, and 14 bases lay between the germline ends. The CDR3 contains 15 residues. The material was peripheral blood, obtained on day 0 of AZD1222 vaccination. The J gene is TRBJ2-5, the V gene TRBV5-4, with D possibly being TRBD1 (6 bases). This TCR derives from an adult in good health. In DNA form, the CDR3 reads TGTGCCAGCAGCCCCCCAGGGGCGGGCCAAGAGACCCAGTACTTC. Residues: CASSPPGAGQETQYF.